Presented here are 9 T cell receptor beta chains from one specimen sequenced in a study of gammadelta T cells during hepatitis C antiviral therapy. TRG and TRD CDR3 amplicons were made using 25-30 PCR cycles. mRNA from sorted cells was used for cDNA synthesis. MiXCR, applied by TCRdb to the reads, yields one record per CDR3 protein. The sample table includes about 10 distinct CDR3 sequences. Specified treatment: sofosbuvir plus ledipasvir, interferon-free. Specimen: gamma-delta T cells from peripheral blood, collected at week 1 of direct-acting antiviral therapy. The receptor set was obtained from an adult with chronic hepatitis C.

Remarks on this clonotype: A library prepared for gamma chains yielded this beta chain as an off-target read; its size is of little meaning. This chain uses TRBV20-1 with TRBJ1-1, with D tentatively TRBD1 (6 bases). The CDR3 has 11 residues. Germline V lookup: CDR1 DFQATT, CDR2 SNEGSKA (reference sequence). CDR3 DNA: TGCAGGGGGGGCAAGAACACTGAAGCTTTCTTT. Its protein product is CRGGKNTEAFF.

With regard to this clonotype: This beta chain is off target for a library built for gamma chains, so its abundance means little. CDR3 bases: TGCAGTGCTAGAGAAGGACAGGGAGAAGCTTTCTTT. Encoded protein: CSAREGQGEAFF. The rearrangement joins TRBV20-1 to TRBJ1-1, with 8 nucleotides matching TRBD1. Germline assignment: CDR1 DFQATT and CDR2 SNEGSKA (reference sequence). After removal of 0 bases from V and 8 bases from J, the junction contained 2 bases not matched to a gene. The CDR3 is 12 amino acids.

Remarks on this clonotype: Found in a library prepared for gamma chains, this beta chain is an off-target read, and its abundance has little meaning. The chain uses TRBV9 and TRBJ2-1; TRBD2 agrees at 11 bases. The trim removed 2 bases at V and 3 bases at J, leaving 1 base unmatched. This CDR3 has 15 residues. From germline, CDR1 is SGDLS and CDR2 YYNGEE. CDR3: CASSVGTSGYNEQFF. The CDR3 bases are TGTGCCAGCAGCGTTGGGACTAGCGGCTACAATGAGCAGTTCTTC.

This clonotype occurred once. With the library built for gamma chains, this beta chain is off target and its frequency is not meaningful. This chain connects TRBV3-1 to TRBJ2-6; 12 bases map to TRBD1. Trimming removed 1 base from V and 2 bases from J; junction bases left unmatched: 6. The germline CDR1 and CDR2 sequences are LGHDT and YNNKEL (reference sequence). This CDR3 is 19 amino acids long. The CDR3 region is CASSQGLGQGAAGANVLTF. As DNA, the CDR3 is TGTGCCAGCAGCCAAGGGCTGGGACAGGGGGCAGCTGGGGCCAACGTCCTGACTTTC.

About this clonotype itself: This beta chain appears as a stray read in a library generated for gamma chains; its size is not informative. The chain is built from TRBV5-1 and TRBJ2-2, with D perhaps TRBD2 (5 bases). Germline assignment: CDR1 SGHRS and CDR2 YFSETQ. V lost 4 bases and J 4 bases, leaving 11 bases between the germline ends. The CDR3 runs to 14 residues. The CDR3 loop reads CASSTWTGTGELFF. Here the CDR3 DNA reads TGCGCCAGCAGCACCTGGACTGGCACCGGGGAGCTGTTTTTT.

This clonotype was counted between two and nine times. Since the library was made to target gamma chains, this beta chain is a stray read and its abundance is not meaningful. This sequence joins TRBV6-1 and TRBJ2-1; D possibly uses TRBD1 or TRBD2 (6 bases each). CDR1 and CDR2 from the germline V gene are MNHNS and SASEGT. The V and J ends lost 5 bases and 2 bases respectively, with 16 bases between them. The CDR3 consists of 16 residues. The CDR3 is CASSQTGGGPYNEQFF. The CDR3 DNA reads TGTGCCAGCAGTCAGACAGGTGGGGGGCCCTACAATGAGCAGTTCTTC.

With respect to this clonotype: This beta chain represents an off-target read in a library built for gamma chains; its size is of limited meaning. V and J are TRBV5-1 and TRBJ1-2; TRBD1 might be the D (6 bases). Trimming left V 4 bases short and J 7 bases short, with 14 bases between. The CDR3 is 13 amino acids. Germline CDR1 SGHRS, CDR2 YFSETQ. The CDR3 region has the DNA TGCGCCAGCAGCCCCGAGGGGGATCGTGGCTACACCTTC. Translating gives CASSPEGDRGYTF. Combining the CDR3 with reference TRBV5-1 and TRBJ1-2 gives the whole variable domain KAGVTQTPRYLIKTRGQQVTLSCSPISGHRSVSWYQQTPGQGLQFLFEYFSETQRNKGNFPGRFSGRQFSNSRSEMNVSTLELGDSALYLCASSPEGDRGYTFGSGTRLTVV.

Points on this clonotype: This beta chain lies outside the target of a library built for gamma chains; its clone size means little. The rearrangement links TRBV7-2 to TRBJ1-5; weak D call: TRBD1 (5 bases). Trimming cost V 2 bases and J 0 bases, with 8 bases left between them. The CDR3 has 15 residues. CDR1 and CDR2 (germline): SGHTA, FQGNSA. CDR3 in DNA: TGTGCCAGCAGCTTATCAGGGTATAGCAATCAGCCCCAGCATTTT. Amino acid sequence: CASSLSGYSNQPQHF.

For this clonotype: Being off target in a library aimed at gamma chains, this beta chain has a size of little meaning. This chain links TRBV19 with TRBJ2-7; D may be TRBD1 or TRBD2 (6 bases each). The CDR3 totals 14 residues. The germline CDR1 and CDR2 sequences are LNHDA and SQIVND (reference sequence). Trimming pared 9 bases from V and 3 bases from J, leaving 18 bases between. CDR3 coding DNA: TGTGCCAGCTCTCCGGAGGGGGGATACTACGAGCAGTACTTC. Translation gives CASSPEGGYYEQYF.